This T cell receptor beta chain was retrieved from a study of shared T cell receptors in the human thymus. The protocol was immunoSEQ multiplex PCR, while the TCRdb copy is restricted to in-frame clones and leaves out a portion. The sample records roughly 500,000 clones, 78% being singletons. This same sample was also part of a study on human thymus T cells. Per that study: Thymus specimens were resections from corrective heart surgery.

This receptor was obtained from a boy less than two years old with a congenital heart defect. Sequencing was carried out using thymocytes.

The CDR3 loop is CASSSSLSRDTGEQYF. CDR3 DNA sequence: TGTGCCAGCAGCTCTTCTCTGTCGCGGGATACGGGGGAGCAGTACTTC. The chain joins TRBV5-5 to TRBJ2-7; D may be TRBD2 (6 bases). Per the germline V gene, CDR1 is SGHKS and CDR2 is YYEKEE (reference sequence). The CDR3 length is 16 residues. Deletions cut 3 bases from V and 7 bases from J, with 23 bases between.